This TCR beta chain was profiled in a study of blood T cell repertoires in COVID-19. This clone was detected many times. Other DNA sequences in the same sample also yield this CDR3. Data came from immunoSEQ multiplex PCR; TCRdb stores just in-frame clones and leaves some out. This table holds tens of thousands of clones, around 82% found once. Germline values: CDR1 SGHRS, CDR2 YFSETQ. The CDR3 spans 15 residues. Trimming at V came to 2 bases and at J to 6 bases, leaving 9 bases not matched to a gene. V usage is TRBV5-1 and J usage is TRBJ1-1; 8 bases match TRBD1. Sequenced material: peripheral blood. This TCR came from a man aged 80 or over with active COVID-19. The CDR3 DNA reads TGCGCCAGCAGCTTTGCAGGGGGCGAGCGCCCTGAAGCTTTCTTT. Its translation is CASSFAGGERPEAFF. Full variable domain (missing parts from reference TRBV5-1 and TRBJ1-1): KAGVTQTPRYLIKTRGQQVTLSCSPISGHRSVSWYQQTPGQGLQFLFEYFSETQRNKGNFPGRFSGRQFSNSRSEMNVSTLELGDSALYLCASSFAGGERPEAFFGQGTRLTVV.